Listed here are 5 T cell receptor beta chains from one sample, sequenced in a study of blood T cell repertoires in COVID-19. Clones were read by immunoSEQ multiplex PCR, and TCRdb kept only the in-frame ones, dropping some. The table includes roughly 430,000 clones, 88% detected once. Sequencing was carried out using PBMCs or T cells enriched from blood (not recorded which). These receptors were taken from a woman younger than 30 who had been exposed to COVID-19.

The V call is TRBV4-2, the J call TRBJ2-2, with 8 bases lining up with TRBD2. There are 17 residues in the CDR3. The germline V gene encodes CDR1 LGHNA and CDR2 YNFKEQ. V was clipped by 0 bases and J by 2 bases; unmatched bases: 5. The CDR3 nucleotides read TGTGCCAGCAGCCAAGATATTAGCGGGGCTAACACCGGGGAGCTGTTTTTT. The encoded protein is CASSQDISGANTGELFF.

V usage is TRBV11-2 and J usage is TRBJ1-1; TRBD1 is a possible D gene (6 bases). CDR1 is SGHAT, CDR2 FQNNGV, per germline. This CDR3 is 15 amino acids long. Trimming took off 5 bases at V and 3 bases at J, with 16 bases between the two ends. The CDR3 is CASSVQGFRDTEAFF. The CDR3 DNA sequence: TGTGCCAGCAGCGTACAGGGTTTCCGCGACACTGAAGCTTTCTTT.

The gene calls are TRBV7-2 and TRBJ1-5; 7 bases map to TRBD1. The germline gives CDR1 SGHTA, CDR2 FQGNSA. The CDR3 loop spans 13 amino acids. Unmatched junction bases numbered 5, after V lost 5 bases and J lost 7 bases. DNA for the CDR3: TGTGCCAGCAGCCCCAGGGGACAGCAGCCCCAGCATTTT. Its protein product is CASSPRGQQPQHF.

Only a few counts were recorded for this clone. Here the CDR3 reads CASSQDSADYGYTF. DNA of the CDR3: TGTGCCAGCAGCCAAGATTCGGCGGACTATGGCTACACCTTC. The V and J genes are TRBV4-2 and TRBJ1-2; D not certain. The CDR3 has 14 amino acids. Germline V lookup: CDR1 LGHNA, CDR2 YNFKEQ. Trimming stripped 0 bases from V and 3 bases from J, with 8 bases between.

This chain joins TRBV5-1 and TRBJ2-5, with D tentatively TRBD2 (6 bases). This CDR3 spans 15 amino acids. Germline loops: CDR1 SGHRS, CDR2 YFSETQ. V was shortened by 3 bases and J by 5 bases, with 17 bases between the two germline ends. CDR3 sequence: CASSSNLGGTETQYF. CDR3 coding DNA: TGCGCCAGCAGCTCTAATCTCGGGGGTACGGAGACCCAGTACTTC. Using reference TRBV5-1 and TRBJ2-5 for the parts outside the CDR3, the full variable domain is KAGVTQTPRYLIKTRGQQVTLSCSPISGHRSVSWYQQTPGQGLQFLFEYFSETQRNKGNFPGRFSGRQFSNSRSEMNVSTLELGDSALYLCASSSNLGGTETQYFGPGTRLLVL.